This T cell receptor beta chain is drawn from a study of shared clonotypes between healthy human individuals. This clone came up once. This CDR3 is built from 16 residues. V was shortened by 1 base and J by 0 bases, with 14 bases between the two germline ends. Germline values: CDR1 SGHNT, CDR2 YYREEE (reference sequence). Samples underwent the assay at deep level. DNA input for the unsorted PBMC replicate PCRs was roughly 330 ng, 25,000 to 35,000 T cell genomes. The authors sequenced unsorted PBMC DNA on ten immunoSEQ deep assay plates. Profiled with immunoSEQ multiplex PCR; TCRdb holds only in-frame clones, not every one. The repertoire holds about 480,000 clones, with around 79% as singletons.

Sequencing was done on a sample of PBMCs. This TCR derives from a woman aged 40 to 50 in good health. Some clones in this sample may be carry-over from other donors' samples. The chain employs TRBV5-4 and TRBJ2-7; D is undetermined. This CDR3 is CASSLYTQKSSYEQYF. The CDR3 nucleotides read TGTGCCAGCAGCTTGTACACTCAAAAGAGCTCCTACGAGCAGTACTTC.